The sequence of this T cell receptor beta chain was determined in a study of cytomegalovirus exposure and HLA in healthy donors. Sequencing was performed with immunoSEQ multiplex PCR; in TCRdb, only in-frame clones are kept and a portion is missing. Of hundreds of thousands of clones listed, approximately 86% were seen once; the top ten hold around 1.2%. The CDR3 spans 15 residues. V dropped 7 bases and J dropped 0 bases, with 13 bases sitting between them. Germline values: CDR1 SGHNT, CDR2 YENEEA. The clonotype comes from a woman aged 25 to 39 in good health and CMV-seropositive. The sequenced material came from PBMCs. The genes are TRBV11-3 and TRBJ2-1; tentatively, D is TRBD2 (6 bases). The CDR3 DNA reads TGTGCCAGCACTCAGCGGGCCGCCTCCTACAATGAGCAGTTCTTC. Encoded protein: CASTQRAASYNEQFF.